The present T cell receptor beta chain was sequenced within a study of cytomegalovirus exposure and HLA in healthy donors. Regarding the study as a whole: Most of the CMV-associated TCR beta chains (in a later analysis) appeared to be HLA-restricted. Presence/absence analyses assumed roughly uniform sequencing depth across donors.

The table lists this clone with a count of one. The antigen remains undetermined. Germline V gives CDR1 SGHTA, CDR2 FQGNSA. V dropped 1 base and J dropped 5 bases, with 6 bases sitting between them. The CDR3 sequence is 13 residues long. Amplification used 60 Vbeta primers and 13 Jbeta primers. Sequenced by immunoSEQ multiplex PCR; TCRdb stores in-frame clones only, minus some. The table includes around 160,000 clones, roughly four fifths detected once. The receptor's source is a man aged 40-55 years in good health and CMV-seropositive. The V and J genes are TRBV7-2 and TRBJ2-1, with D possibly TRBD2 on 6 matching bases. The sample taken for sequencing was PBMCs. The CDR3 DNA follows: TGTGCCAGCAGCTTAGGGACTAACAATGAGCAGTTCTTC. This translates into CASSLGTNNEQFF. Drawing the rest from reference TRBV7-2 and TRBJ2-1, the complete variable domain is GAGVSQSPSNKVTEKGKDVELRCDPISGHTALYWYRQSLGQGLEFLIYFQGNSAPDKSGLPSDRFSAERTGGSVSTLTIQRTQQEDSAVYLCASSLGTNNEQFFGPGTRLTVL.